Each of the 15 T cell receptor beta chains below was sequenced from the same sample in a study of CD8 T cells in ankylosing spondylitis. TCRdb redid the calling of the 5' RACE reads with MiXCR, one entry per CDR3 protein. The sample contains roughly 180,000 distinct CDR3 sequences, 9.5% to 15% of which appear only once. The sequenced sample was blood, either unsorted or a sorted T cell fraction (not recorded which). The receptors here all came from a male donor with ankylosing spondylitis or in good health (not recorded which).

The chain has TRBV4-1 and TRBJ1-1; possible D gene TRBD1, 5 bases. From germline, CDR1 is MGHRA and CDR2 YSYEKL. The CDR3 totals 14 residues. The V and J ends lost 0 bases and 5 bases respectively, with 10 bases between them. CDR3 nucleotides: TGCGCCAGCAGCCAAGATAGGGGAGCTACTGAAGCTTTCTTT. The encoded protein is CASSQDRGATEAFF.

This clonotype turned up a few times. The chain uses TRBV7-2 and TRBJ2-3, with 10 bases fitting TRBD2. In germline, CDR1 is SGHTA, CDR2 FQGNSA. With V trimmed by 5 bases and J by 4 bases, 9 bases remained unmatched. The CDR3 is 16 residues long. CDR3 DNA sequence: TGTGCCAGCAGCGCGCCACTAGCGGGGATCGCAGATACGCAGTATTTT. Encoded protein: CASSAPLAGIADTQYF. Supplemented by reference TRBV7-2 and TRBJ2-3, the full variable domain reads GAGVSQSPSNKVTEKGKDVELRCDPISGHTALYWYRQSLGQGLEFLIYFQGNSAPDKSGLPSDRFSAERTGGSVSTLTIQRTQQEDSAVYLCASSAPLAGIADTQYFGPGTRLTVL.

The CDR3 nucleotides read TGTGCCAGCAGTTTAGCGCGACTCACTGAAGCTTTCTTT. The encoded protein is CASSLARLTEAFF. The chain recombines TRBV12-3 or TRBV12-4 with TRBJ1-1; D is unresolved. This CDR3 comprises 13 residues. Trimming removed 0 bases from V and 4 bases from J, with 6 bases in between.

The genes are TRBV10-2 and TRBJ1-2; 8 bases are shared with TRBD1. The length of the CDR3 is 13 residues. V dropped 10 bases and J dropped 4; count of bases not matched to a gene: 8. Looked up from germline, CDR1 is WSHSY and CDR2 is SAAADI. CDR3 region: CATKTGDTYGYTF. CDR3 in DNA: TGCGCCACCAAGACAGGGGATACCTATGGCTACACCTTC.

The sample holds a few counts of this clonotype. The chain employs TRBV3-1 and TRBJ2-7, with D possibly being TRBD2 (5 bases). With 0 bases removed from V and 7 bases from J, the gap between germline ends came to 16 bases. From germline, CDR1 is LGHDT and CDR2 YNNKEL (reference sequence). There are 15 residues in the CDR3. CDR3 sequence (DNA): TGTGCCAGCAGCCAAGATGAGGGCGGAATAATGGAGCAGTACTTC. Encoded protein: CASSQDEGGIMEQYF.

The J gene is TRBJ2-7, the V gene TRBV6-1; D gene unclear. Germline assignment: CDR1 MNHNS and CDR2 SASEGT. The length of the CDR3 is 16 residues. The V and J ends lost 2 bases and 1 base respectively, with 15 bases between them. CDR3 in DNA: TGTGCCAGCAGTGAACTAGGCATGGCGTCTTCCTACGAGCAGTACTTC. Its translation: CASSELGMASSYEQYF.

This clonotype was detected only a few times. The CDR3 DNA reads TGTGCCAGCAGCCCAGGGGACTCCACGGGCCAAGAGACCCAGTACTTC. Amino acids: CASSPGDSTGQETQYF. V and J are TRBV11-2 and TRBJ2-5; D possibly matches TRBD1 or TRBD2 (6 bases each). Germline values: CDR1 SGHAT, CDR2 FQNNGV. Deletions cut 5 bases from V and 1 base from J, with 17 bases between. The CDR3 spans 16 residues.

The chain combines TRBV30 with TRBJ1-1; TRBD1 aligns across 7 bases. The V segment lost 4 bases and the J segment 5 bases; nucleotides outside the gene matches: 7. Germline V gene data show CDR1 as GTSNPN and CDR2 as SVGIG (reference sequence). CDR3 length equals 13 residues. The CDR3 reads CAWTLTGRTEAFF. In DNA, the CDR3 is TGTGCCTGGACGCTGACAGGGAGGACTGAAGCTTTCTTT.

The chain links TRBV12-3 or TRBV12-4 to TRBJ1-6; a possible D gene is TRBD1 (5 bases). V lost 7 bases and J 3 bases, leaving 19 bases between the germline ends. The CDR3 length is 17 residues. The CDR3 DNA sequence: TGTGCCAGCATCCTGGGAGGGGTTGGTAGCTATAATTCACCCCTCCACTTT. It codes for CASILGGVGSYNSPLHF.

The gene calls are TRBV30 and TRBJ2-1; a possible D gene is TRBD1 (5 bases). Trimming left V 4 bases short and J 8 bases short, with 18 bases between. This CDR3 spans 14 amino acids. CDR1 is GTSNPN and CDR2 is SVGIG in the germline V gene (reference sequence). CDR3 DNA sequence: TGTGCCTGGAACAGGTTACACTATACCGATGAGCAGTTCTTC. Protein: CAWNRLHYTDEQFF.

The chain couples TRBV7-8 to TRBJ2-1, with a possible D match to TRBD2 (7 bases). Germline loops: CDR1 SGHVS, CDR2 FQNEAQ. The V and J ends lost 1 base and 5 bases respectively, with 27 bases between them. CDR3 size: 20 residues. CDR3 DNA: TGTGCCAGCAGCTTAGTCCCCAAGGTGGGGGCGGGAGATAGGGACAATGAGCAGTTCTTC. Translation: CASSLVPKVGAGDRDNEQFF.

On this clonotype itself: A much larger clone differs from this one at a single base, so this may be a read error. The V gene is TRBV5-1, the J gene TRBJ2-3; 8 nucleotides agree with TRBD1. The germline CDR1 and CDR2 sequences are SGHRS and YFSETQ. This CDR3 has 14 residues. CDR3 nucleotides: TGCGCCACCAGCGTAGGACAGGGTGCAGATACGCAGTATTTT. Its protein product is CATSVGQGADTQYF.

The chain combines TRBV12-3 or TRBV12-4 with TRBJ1-2; 7 bases are a match to TRBD1. V shed 7 bases and J 2 bases; nucleotides not matched to a gene: 10. The CDR3 extends over 15 amino acids. The CDR3: CASTRQGIVNYGYTF. The CDR3, as DNA: TGTGCCAGCACCCGACAGGGCATCGTCAACTATGGCTACACCTTC.

This clonotype was counted only a few times. This chain connects TRBV12-3 or TRBV12-4 to TRBJ1-2; maybe TRBD1 (5 bases). The germline V and J ends were trimmed by 3 bases and 6 bases, with 11 bases remaining between them. This CDR3 spans 13 amino acids. The CDR3 DNA reads TGTGCCAGCAGTTTCATTCAGGGTGATGGCTACACCTTC. Protein product: CASSFIQGDGYTF.

The chain has TRBV27 and TRBJ1-2; D perhaps matches TRBD1 (5 bases). Germline V lookup: CDR1 MNHEY, CDR2 SMNVEV (reference sequence). Trimming removed 4 bases at V and 4 bases at J, with 19 bases between. The CDR3 runs 16 residues. CDR3 residues: CASSSNMGLSTYGYTF. The CDR3 DNA is TGTGCCAGCAGTTCCAATATGGGACTGTCCACCTATGGCTACACCTTC.